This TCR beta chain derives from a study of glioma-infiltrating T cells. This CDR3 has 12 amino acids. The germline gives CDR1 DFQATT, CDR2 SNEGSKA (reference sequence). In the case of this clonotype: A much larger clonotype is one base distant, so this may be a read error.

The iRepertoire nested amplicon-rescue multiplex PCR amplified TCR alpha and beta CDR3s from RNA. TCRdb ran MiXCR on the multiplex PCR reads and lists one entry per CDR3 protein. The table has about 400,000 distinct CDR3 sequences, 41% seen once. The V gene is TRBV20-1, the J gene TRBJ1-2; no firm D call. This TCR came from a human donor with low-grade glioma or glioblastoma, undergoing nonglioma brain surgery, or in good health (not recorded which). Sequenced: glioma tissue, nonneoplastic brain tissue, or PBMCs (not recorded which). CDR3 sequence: CSARPFDYGCTF. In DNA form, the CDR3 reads TGCAGTGCTAGGCCTTTCGACTATGGCTGCACCTTC.